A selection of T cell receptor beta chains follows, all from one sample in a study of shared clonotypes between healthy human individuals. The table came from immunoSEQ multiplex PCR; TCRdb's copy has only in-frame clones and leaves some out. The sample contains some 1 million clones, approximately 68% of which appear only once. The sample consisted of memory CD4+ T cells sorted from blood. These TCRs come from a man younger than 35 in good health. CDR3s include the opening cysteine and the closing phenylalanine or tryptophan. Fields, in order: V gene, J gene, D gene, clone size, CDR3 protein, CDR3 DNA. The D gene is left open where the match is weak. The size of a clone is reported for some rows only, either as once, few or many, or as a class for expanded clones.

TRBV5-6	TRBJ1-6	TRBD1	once	CASSPRQGYNSPLHF	TGTGCCAGCAGCCCGAGACAGGGATATAATTCACCCCTCCACTTT
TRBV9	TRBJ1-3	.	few	CASSAVGTGLDTIYF	TGTGCCAGCAGCGCCGTAGGCACAGGGCTTGACACCATATATTTT
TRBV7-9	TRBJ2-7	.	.	CASSPPKTYEQYF	TGTGCCAGCAGCCCGCCTAAGACCTACGAGCAGTACTTC
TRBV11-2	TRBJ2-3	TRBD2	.	CASSPTSGGITDTQYF	TGTGCCAGCAGTCCAACTAGCGGGGGAATCACAGATACGCAGTATTTT
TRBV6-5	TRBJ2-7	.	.	CASSYQRQASYEQYF	TGTGCCAGCAGTTACCAGCGGCAGGCCTCCTACGAGCAGTACTTC
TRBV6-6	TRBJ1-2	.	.	CASSYDHGYTF	TGTGCCAGCAGTTACGATCATGGCTACACCTTC
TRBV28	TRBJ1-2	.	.	CASRFLGLHNGYTF	TGTGCCAGCAGATTTTTAGGACTTCATAATGGCTACACCTTC
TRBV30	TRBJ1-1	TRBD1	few	CACGAATGLNTEAFF	TGTGCCTGCGGAGCGGCGACAGGGTTGAACACTGAAGCTTTCTTT
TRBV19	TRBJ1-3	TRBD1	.	CATRDRGRGNTIYF	TGTGCCACCCGGGACAGGGGGCGGGGAAACACCATATATTTT
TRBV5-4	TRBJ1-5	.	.	CASSWTDWVNNQPQHF	TGTGCCAGCAGCTGGACAGATTGGGTTAACAATCAGCCCCAGCATTTT
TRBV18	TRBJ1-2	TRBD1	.	CASSPSTGGGYGYTF	TGTGCCAGCTCACCGTCGACAGGGGGGGGCTATGGCTACACCTTC
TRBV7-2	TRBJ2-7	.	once	CASSTPGLSYEQYF	TGTGCCAGCAGCACCCCGGGCCTTTCCTACGAGCAGTACTTC
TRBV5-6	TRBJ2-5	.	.	CASSHRVRETQYF	TGTGCCAGCAGCCACAGGGTCAGAGAGACCCAGTACTTC
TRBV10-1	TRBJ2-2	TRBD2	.	CASSESRLAGIGTGELFF	TGCGCCAGCAGTGAGTCAAGACTAGCGGGGATCGGCACCGGGGAGCTGTTTTTT
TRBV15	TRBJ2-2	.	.	CATSTRDRTGELFF	TGTGCCACCAGCACTCGGGACCGTACGGGAGAGCTGTTTTTT
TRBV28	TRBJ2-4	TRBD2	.	CASNPRGGTDIQYF	TGTGCCAGCAACCCTCGGGGGGGTACGGACATTCAGTACTTC
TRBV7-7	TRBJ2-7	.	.	CASSLYLGDSYEQYF	TGTGCTAGCAGCTTATATCTTGGCGACTCCTACGAGCAGTACTTC
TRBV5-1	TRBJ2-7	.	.	CASSRGKYEQYF	TGCGCCAGCTCTCGGGGAAAATACGAGCAGTACTTC
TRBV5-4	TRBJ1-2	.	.	CASRSHAGGDGYTF	TGTGCCAGCAGAAGCCACGCTGGGGGGGATGGCTACACCTTC
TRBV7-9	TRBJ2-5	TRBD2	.	CASSKGLAGGETQYF	TGTGCCAGCAGCAAGGGACTAGCGGGAGGAGAGACCCAGTACTTC
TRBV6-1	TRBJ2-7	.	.	CASSELRNYEQYF	TGTGCCAGCAGTGAACTCCGAAACTACGAGCAGTACTTC